These 30 T cell receptor beta chains were all obtained from the same sample, sequenced in a study of T-cell reconstitution after alpha-beta-depleted transplantation in children. The authors prepared the TCRbeta library with unique molecular identifiers. Using its own MiXCR run on the PCR reads, TCRdb lists one record per CDR3 protein. This table has roughly 310,000 distinct CDR3 sequences, approximately 23% appearing once. Here the sequenced sample was PBMCs, mostly from graft donor cells, taken 180 days after TCRalphabeta/CD19-depleted stem cell transplant. These TCRs come from a male patient younger than 18 who had a stem cell transplant for acute lymphoblastic leukemia, so the T cells may come from the graft donor.

Concerning this clonotype itself: A much larger clone is a single base away; this may be a read error. This chain links TRBV12-3 or TRBV12-4 with TRBJ2-3, with a tentative D call TRBD2 (6 bases). This CDR3 has 15 amino acids. The CDR3 loop is CASSLDGTSTDTPYF. Here the CDR3 DNA reads TGTGCCAGCAGTTTAGACGGAACTAGCACAGATACGCCGTATTTT.

This clonotype has at least ten counts. The genes are TRBV27 and TRBJ2-7; D possibly corresponds to TRBD1 (6 bases). Deletions cut 6 bases from V and 0 bases from J, with 9 bases between. The CDR3 consists of 13 residues. Germline assignment: CDR1 MNHEY and CDR2 SMNVEV (reference sequence). CDR3 sequence (DNA): TGTGCCAGCAGCTGGGGGCCCTCCTACGAGCAGTACTTC. It encodes CASSWGPSYEQYF.

V usage is TRBV15 and J usage is TRBJ2-7, with D hard to call. V was shortened by 1 base and J by 2 bases, with 6 bases between the two germline ends. This CDR3 has 13 residues. Germline CDR1 reads LNHNV; CDR2 reads YYDKDF (reference sequence). CDR3 DNA sequence: TGTGCCACCAGCAGAGCCGGCCCCTACGAGCAGTACTTC. Its translation: CATSRAGPYEQYF.

This clonotype came up a few times. The chain has TRBV7-9 and TRBJ1-1, with no clear D. CDR3 size: 15 residues. Germline CDR1 is SEHNR and CDR2 is FQNEAQ (reference sequence). V was shortened by 4 bases and J by 1 base, with 13 bases between the two germline ends. The CDR3 DNA is TGTGCCAGCAGCTCGGGCTGGGGTGAGAACACTGAAGCTTTCTTT. This gives the protein CASSSGWGENTEAFF.

Details on this clonotype: Being one base from a much bigger clone, this may be a read error. This sequence joins TRBV18 and TRBJ1-2; 8 bases line up with TRBD1. This CDR3 is built from 13 residues. Germline CDR1 reads KGHSH; CDR2 reads LQKENI. The CDR3: CASSPDRDYGDTF. Here the CDR3 DNA reads TGTGCCAGCTCACCGGACAGGGACTATGGCGACACCTTC.

This clonotype was picked up a small number of times. The rearrangement uses TRBV7-7 and TRBJ2-3; D gene ambiguous. The CDR3 consists of 13 residues. V was cut by 4 bases and J by 3 bases, with 8 bases left in between. Looked up from germline, CDR1 is SSHAT and CDR2 is FNYEAQ (reference sequence). The CDR3 sequence is CASSSRGTDTQYF. CDR3 in DNA: TGTGCCAGCAGCTCGAGAGGTACAGATACGCAGTATTTT.

The chain couples TRBV5-1 to TRBJ2-7; D call uncertain. CDR1 SGHRS and CDR2 YFSETQ come from the germline V gene. The CDR3 is 14 amino acids. With 3 bases removed from V and 0 bases from J, the gap between germline ends came to 10 bases. The CDR3 sequence is CASSSFGGSYEQYF. The CDR3 DNA follows: TGCGCCAGCAGCTCCTTCGGCGGCTCCTACGAGCAGTACTTC. Drawing the rest from reference TRBV5-1 and TRBJ2-7, the complete variable domain is KAGVTQTPRYLIKTRGQQVTLSCSPISGHRSVSWYQQTPGQGLQFLFEYFSETQRNKGNFPGRFSGRQFSNSRSEMNVSTLELGDSALYLCASSSFGGSYEQYFGPGTRLTVT.

This clonotype was counted a few times. V is TRBV4-1 and J is TRBJ1-1, with TRBD1 matching over 7 bases. The junction had 6 bases not matched to a gene; V was cut back by 1 base and J by 7 bases. Looked up from germline, CDR1 is MGHRA and CDR2 is YSYEKL. This CDR3 is 14 amino acids long. The CDR3 region has the DNA TGCGCCAGCAGCCAAGCGGGGGGGACAGTTGAAGCTTTCTTT. The encoded protein is CASSQAGGTVEAFF.

The rearrangement links TRBV20-1 to TRBJ2-2; 11 bases map to TRBD2. The CDR3 has 13 residues. Germline lookup yields CDR1 DFQATT and CDR2 SNEGSKA (reference sequence). V gave up 5 bases and J gave up 6 bases; unmatched junction bases: 2. CDR3 loop: CSARTSGPGELFF. CDR3 DNA sequence: TGCAGTGCTCGGACTAGCGGGCCCGGGGAGCTGTTTTTT.

The chain employs TRBV6-1 and TRBJ2-3, with D possibly being TRBD2 (6 bases). Germline CDR1 is MNHNS and CDR2 is SASEGT. CDR3 size: 13 residues. V shed 8 bases and J shed 6 bases, with 15 bases lying between them. The CDR3 is CASGLPVPDTQYF. In DNA, the CDR3 is TGTGCCAGCGGACTACCCGTCCCGGATACGCAGTATTTT.

This clonotype was observed a few times. J is TRBJ2-7 and V is TRBV3-1; 9 nucleotides match TRBD2. The CDR3 length is 15 residues. Trimming took 6 bases from V and 3 from J; bases not matched to a gene: 9. Germline V CDR1 and CDR2: LGHDT, YNNKEL (reference sequence). For the CDR3, the DNA is TGTGCCAGCAGGCACGGAGCGGGAGGACGCTACGAGCAGTACTTC. Translation: CASRHGAGGRYEQYF.

The chain joins TRBV29-1 to TRBJ2-1; 9 nucleotides align to TRBD1. CDR3 size: 14 residues. V shed 8 bases, J shed 2 bases, and the junction held 7 bases outside the gene matches. Germline V gene data show CDR1 as SQVTM and CDR2 as ANQGSEA. CDR3 coding DNA: TGCAGCATAGTCGGGGACAGGGCCTACAATGAGCAGTTCTTC. Its protein product is CSIVGDRAYNEQFF.

A few counts support this clonotype. J is TRBJ2-7 and V is TRBV29-1; D is possibly TRBD1 or TRBD2 (6 bases each). Deletions cut 5 bases from V and 4 bases from J, with 12 bases between. Germline CDR1 SQVTM, CDR2 ANQGSEA. The CDR3 length is 12 residues. CDR3 sequence (DNA): TGCAGCGTTCGGAGGGGGAGTTACGAGCAGTACTTC. It specifies CSVRRGSYEQYF.

Only a few counts were recorded for this clonotype. This chain links TRBV20-1 with TRBJ2-5; D is perhaps TRBD1 (6 bases). CDR1 and CDR2 (germline): DFQATT, SNEGSKA (reference sequence). This CDR3 is built from 13 residues. V lost 8 bases and J 2 bases, leaving 15 bases between the germline ends. CDR3 loop: CSYRQVAQETQYF. The CDR3, as DNA: TGCAGTTACCGACAGGTGGCACAAGAGACCCAGTACTTC.

The V call is TRBV7-3, the J call TRBJ1-1; the D gene is possibly TRBD1 (6 bases). This CDR3 region has 13 residues. Germline V CDR1 and CDR2: SGHTA, FQGTGA. The V gene lost 3 bases and the J gene lost 6 bases, with 11 bases spanning the gap. The CDR3 spells CASSLRAGAEAFF. DNA of the CDR3: TGTGCCAGCAGCTTGAGGGCAGGGGCTGAAGCTTTCTTT.

In its sample, this clonotype was seen a few times. The genes are TRBV5-1 and TRBJ2-2; D gene ambiguous. This CDR3 region has 17 residues. The V end lost 6 bases, the J end lost 3 bases, and 21 bases lay between the germline ends. Germline values: CDR1 SGHRS, CDR2 YFSETQ. This CDR3 is CASTQIIPGRYTGELFF. CDR3 bases: TGCGCCAGCACACAGATCATCCCGGGCCGATACACCGGGGAGCTGTTTTTT.

This clonotype was seen a handful of times. The chain links TRBV27 to TRBJ2-7, with 10 nucleotides matching TRBD2. CDR3 length: 13 residues. J gave up 6 bases and V 6 bases, and 5 bases lay outside the gene matches. Looked up from germline, CDR1 is MNHEY and CDR2 is SMNVEV (reference sequence). The CDR3 region is CASSLAGASEQYF. CDR3 nucleotide sequence: TGTGCCAGCAGCCTAGCGGGAGCCTCCGAGCAGTACTTC.

The sample holds a few counts of this clonotype. J is TRBJ2-7 and V is TRBV12-5; no definite D call. The germline V and J ends were trimmed by 0 bases and 2 bases, with 5 bases remaining between them. The CDR3 is 13 amino acids. CDR1 and CDR2 (germline): LGHNT, FRNRAP. CDR3 loop: CASGLVAPYEQYF. CDR3 sequence (DNA): TGTGCTAGTGGTTTGGTAGCCCCCTACGAGCAGTACTTC.

There are a few counts of this clonotype. This chain uses TRBV10-3 with TRBJ2-3; D ambiguous. Germline lookup yields CDR1 ENHRY and CDR2 SYGVKD. V was trimmed by 2 bases and J by 6 bases, leaving 12 bases between them. The CDR3 extends over 14 amino acids. CDR3 loop: CAISEELIGDTQYF. CDR3 sequence (DNA): TGTGCCATCAGTGAGGAGCTGATAGGGGATACGCAGTATTTT.

The chain has TRBV5-1 and TRBJ2-7; 7 bases map to TRBD1. The V gene end was trimmed by 1 base and the J gene end by 2 bases; junction bases not matched to a gene: 6. Germline CDR1 and CDR2: SGHRS and YFSETQ. The CDR3 has 15 residues. CDR3 bases: TGCGCCAGCAGCTTGCCTCGGGACAGAACCTACGAGCAGTACTTC. Protein: CASSLPRDRTYEQYF.

This clonotype showed up many times. The V gene is TRBV12-3 or TRBV12-4, the J gene TRBJ2-7, with 14 nucleotides matching TRBD2. V lost 6 bases, J lost 8 bases, and 6 bases stayed unmatched. The CDR3 is 14 amino acids. The CDR3 region has the DNA TGTGCCAGCAGCCGACTAGCGGGAGGGCCTAAGCAGTACTTC. The encoded protein is CASSRLAGGPKQYF.

There are a few counts of this clonotype. The J gene is TRBJ2-1, the V gene TRBV5-1; 15 nucleotides line up with TRBD2. With V trimmed by 4 bases and J by 8 bases, 7 bases remained unmatched. CDR1 and CDR2 from the germline V gene are SGHRS and YFSETQ. The CDR3 is 16 residues long. The DNA for the CDR3 is TGCGCCAGCAGCAGACGGACTAGCGGGAGGGTAGATGAGCAGTTCTTC. As protein: CASSRRTSGRVDEQFF.

The sample holds a few counts of this clonotype. The chain combines TRBV7-9 with TRBJ1-1; no clear D. The V gene lost 2 bases and the J gene lost 4 bases, with 17 bases spanning the gap. The CDR3 length is 16 residues. The germline V gene encodes CDR1 SEHNR and CDR2 FQNEAQ (reference sequence). CDR3: CASSLKYGPLGTEAFF. DNA for the CDR3: TGTGCCAGCAGCTTAAAATATGGACCTCTGGGCACTGAAGCTTTCTTT.

The CDR3 spells CASSQVYQPQETQYF. The DNA of the CDR3 is TGCGCCAGCAGCCAAGTCTATCAGCCCCAAGAGACCCAGTACTTC. V and J are TRBV4-1 and TRBJ2-5; D not resolved. The CDR3 is made up of 15 amino acids. Trimming cost V 1 base and J 1 base, with 10 bases left between them. Germline CDR1 MGHRA, CDR2 YSYEKL.

This clonotype was detected many times. The genes are TRBV5-1 and TRBJ1-1, with unresolved D. This CDR3 has 12 amino acids. Germline V CDR1 and CDR2: SGHRS, YFSETQ. V was cut by 0 bases and J by 5 bases, with 5 bases left in between. This CDR3 reads CASSLVGTEAFF. The CDR3 DNA follows: TGCGCCAGCAGCTTGGTTGGGACTGAAGCTTTCTTT.

This clonotype was seen only a few times. V gene TRBV12-3 or TRBV12-4 combines with J gene TRBJ1-1, with D unresolved. Trimming removed 3 bases from V and 3 bases from J, with 14 bases in between. This CDR3 contains 15 residues. The CDR3 spells CASSFGGLSYTEAFF. The CDR3 bases are TGTGCCAGCAGTTTCGGCGGATTATCGTACACTGAAGCTTTCTTT.

The sample holds many counts of this clonotype. The chain has TRBV7-9 and TRBJ2-1; 9 nucleotides match TRBD2. This CDR3 has 17 amino acids. Looked up from germline, CDR1 is SEHNR and CDR2 is FQNEAQ (reference sequence). Trimming at V came to 3 bases and at J to 2 bases, leaving 8 bases not matched to a gene. The CDR3 DNA follows: TGTGCCAGCAGCTTCTGGCTAAGCGGGGGGACCTACAATGAGCAGTTCTTC. This sequence encodes CASSFWLSGGTYNEQFF.

This clonotype occurred a few times. This sequence joins TRBV5-6 and TRBJ2-1, with D possibly TRBD1 on 5 matching bases. The length of the CDR3 is 15 residues. V was cut by 3 bases and J by 8 bases, with 18 bases left in between. Germline assignment: CDR1 SGHDT and CDR2 YYEEEE. CDR3 nucleotides: TGTGCCAGCAGCTCCATGACAGTTTTGGTCTATGAGCAGTTCTTC. Its translation is CASSSMTVLVYEQFF.

The chain recombines TRBV6-5 with TRBJ2-2; 11 positions match TRBD2. The germline gives CDR1 MNHEY, CDR2 SVGAGI. The J segment lost 3 bases and the V segment lost 2 bases, leaving 5 bases of the junction unmatched. The CDR3 contains 17 residues. The CDR3 nucleotides are TGTGCCAGCAGTTACCTTGGGACTAGCGGATACACCGGGGAGCTGTTTTTT. Translation: CASSYLGTSGYTGELFF.

In its sample, this clonotype was seen a few times. V and J are TRBV4-2 and TRBJ1-4; 11 positions match TRBD1. The CDR3 consists of 17 residues. The V gene's germline CDR1 is LGHNA and CDR2 YNFKEQ. Trimming cost V 1 base and J 8 bases; bases outside gene matches: 9. CDR3: CASSQAPGTGGKEKLFF. In DNA, the CDR3 is TGTGCCAGCAGCCAAGCCCCCGGGACAGGGGGGAAGGAAAAACTGTTTTTT.